These 20 T cell receptor beta chains came from one sample sequenced in a study of regulatory T cells in long-lasting Graves disease. Described time point: persistent/refractory GD, antithyroid drugs over 5 years with positive TRAb. PBMCs provided the RNA from which the TCR library was made. HTBI primers from iRepertoire and Arm-PCR of CDR3 regions yielded the TCR beta libraries. TCRdb recomputed calls from the multiplex PCR reads with MiXCR, one row per CDR3 protein. The table has fewer than 600,000 distinct CDR3 sequences, approximately 22% seen once. Sequenced here: peripheral blood mononuclear cells (PBMCs), sampled when the disease was refractory, from a patient treated with antithyroid drugs. These receptors were obtained from a female donor with Graves disease.

A remark on this clonotype: Possible read error: a much larger clone is one base away. The rearrangement uses TRBV11-2 and TRBJ1-2, with D perhaps TRBD1 (5 bases). The CDR3 is made up of 14 amino acids. Germline CDR1 is SGHAT and CDR2 is FQNNGV. The V end lost 1 base, the J end lost 6 bases, and 12 bases lay between the germline ends. Here the CDR3 reads CASSLVPGADGYTF. The CDR3 region has the DNA TGTGCCAGCAGCTTAGTGCCCGGGGCAGATGGCTACACCTTC. Full variable domain (outside the CDR3, taken from reference TRBV11-2 and TRBJ1-2): EAGVAQSPRYKIIEKRQSVAFWCNPISGHATLYWYQQILGQGPKLLIQFQNNGVVDDSQLPKDRFSAERLKGVDSTLKIQPAKLEDSAVYLCASSLVPGADGYTFGSGTRLTVV.

This clonotype turned up a few times. V is TRBV5-1 and J is TRBJ1-1, with D possibly matching TRBD1 (6 bases). Germline V gives CDR1 SGHRS, CDR2 YFSETQ. The V end lost 4 bases, the J end lost 0 bases, and 16 bases lay between the germline ends. The length of the CDR3 is 16 residues. The CDR3 region is CASSRGGNLMNTEAFF. The CDR3, as DNA: TGCGCCAGCAGCCGAGGGGGGAACTTGATGAACACTGAAGCTTTCTTT.

This clonotype was recorded a few times. V usage is TRBV6-1 and J usage is TRBJ1-5; tentatively, D is TRBD1 (6 bases). This CDR3 spans 13 amino acids. Germline V CDR1 and CDR2: MNHNS, SASEGT. Trimming cost V 6 bases and J 5 bases, with 11 bases left between them. DNA for the CDR3: TGTGCCAGCAGAAGACAGGCCGATCAGCCCCAGCATTTT. It codes for CASRRQADQPQHF.

This clonotype was recorded at least ten times. The V gene is TRBV7-2, the J gene TRBJ1-4; D gene unclear. Per the germline V gene, CDR1 is SGHTA and CDR2 is FQGNSA. Between the trimmed V and J ends, which lost 1 base and 15 bases, there was a span of 15 bases. The CDR3 covers 13 residues. The CDR3 here is CASSLGHSEKVFF. The CDR3 DNA is TGTGCCAGCAGCTTAGGGCATTCGGAGAAGGTGTTTTTT.

Concerning this clonotype: This may come from a read error, since a much larger clone is one base off. The chain has TRBV11-1 and TRBJ2-5; 9 bases are shared with TRBD2. CDR1 and CDR2 from the germline V gene are SGHAT and FQDESV (reference sequence). This CDR3 has 13 residues. In DNA form, the CDR3 reads TGTGCCACCTCCGAGCGGGAGGCGGAGACCCAGCACTTC. It encodes CATSEREAETQHF.

This clonotype was picked up a small number of times. This chain links TRBV5-4 with TRBJ2-7; D gene uncertain. This CDR3 is built from 13 residues. Germline CDR1 reads SGHNT; CDR2 reads YYREEE (reference sequence). Trimming stripped 2 bases from V and 2 bases from J, with 8 bases between. The CDR3 sequence is CASSFHLTYEQYF. DNA of the CDR3: TGTGCCAGCAGCTTCCACCTTACCTACGAGCAGTACTTC.

In its sample, this clonotype was seen many times. This chain joins TRBV6-1 and TRBJ2-7; 7 bases agree with TRBD1. Losses at the gene ends were 6 bases for V and 3 bases for J; bases not matched to a gene: 5. CDR1 and CDR2 from the germline V gene are MNHNS and SASEGT. The CDR3 totals 13 residues. CDR3 amino acids: CASREQGNYEQYF. The DNA for the CDR3 is TGTGCCAGCAGGGAACAGGGGAACTACGAGCAGTACTTC.

This clonotype was picked up many times. The V gene is TRBV11-3, the J gene TRBJ2-5, with 9 bases aligning to TRBD2. The CDR3 runs 18 residues. V trimming: 5 bases; J trimming: 7 bases; junction bases outside the gene matches: 20. The germline V gene has CDR1 SGHNT and CDR2 YENEEA. Here the CDR3 reads CASSPEGTAGGHVGTQYF. CDR3 bases: TGTGCCAGCAGCCCCGAGGGAACAGCGGGAGGCCACGTTGGGACCCAGTACTTC. Complete variable domain (other parts from reference TRBV11-3 and TRBJ2-5): EAGVVQSPRYKIIEKKQPVAFWCNPISGHNTLYWYLQNLGQGPELLIRYENEEAVDDSQLPKDRFSAERLKGVDSTLKIQPAELGDSAVYLCASSPEGTAGGHVGTQYFGPGTRLLVL.

On this clonotype itself: The junction differs from germline at one of its ends, possibly a read error. The chain couples TRBV12-3 or TRBV12-4 to TRBJ2-1, with D perhaps assigned TRBD1 or TRBD2 (5 bases each). The CDR3 is 16 amino acids. The CDR3 nucleotides are TGTGCCAGCAGTTTCTTATCGTCCGGGGCCAACAATGAGCAGTCCTTC. This sequence encodes CASSFLSSGANNEQSF.

CDR3 in amino acids: CASSQGSGSPLHF. DNA of the CDR3: TGCGCCAGCAGCCAAGGATCGGGTTCACCCCTCCACTTT. The chain links TRBV4-3 to TRBJ1-6; D gene uncertain. The CDR3 runs to 13 residues. Germline CDR1 and CDR2: LGHNA and YSLEER. Trimming took off 1 base at V and 9 bases at J, with 7 bases between the two ends.

The chain couples TRBV9 to TRBJ2-7, with D unclear. The V gene's germline CDR1 is SGDLS and CDR2 YYNGEE. This CDR3 has 13 amino acids. Trimming cost V 1 base and J 6 bases, with 11 bases left between them. The CDR3 loop is CASSVTGSGEQYF. Here the CDR3 DNA reads TGTGCCAGCAGCGTAACCGGATCCGGCGAGCAGTACTTC. The entire variable domain, with the rest obtained from reference TRBV9 and TRBJ2-7, is as follows: DSGVTQTPKHLITATGQRVTLRCSPRSGDLSVYWYQQSLDQGLQFLIQYYNGEERAKGNILERFSAQQFPDLHSELNLSSLELGDSALYFCASSVTGSGEQYFGPGTRLTVT.

This clonotype was counted a few times. V usage is TRBV29-1 and J usage is TRBJ2-6; the D is unclear. CDR1 and CDR2 (germline): SQVTM, ANQGSEA. Trimming pared 4 bases from V and 1 base from J, leaving 8 bases between. The CDR3 has 14 residues. This chain's CDR3 is CSVVLWSGANVLTF. CDR3 in DNA: TGCAGCGTTGTCCTGTGGTCTGGGGCCAACGTCCTGACTTTC.

This chain connects TRBV6-1 to TRBJ2-7; 7 positions match TRBD1. The CDR3 has 16 residues. Germline lookup yields CDR1 MNHNS and CDR2 SASEGT. With 2 bases clipped from V and 1 base from J, the junction kept 8 bases outside the gene matches. CDR3 sequence: CASSEKEEGASYEQYF. Written as DNA, the CDR3 is TGTGCCAGCAGTGAAAAGGAAGAGGGGGCTTCCTACGAGCAGTACTTC.

This clonotype was counted ten times or more. V gene TRBV6-1 combines with J gene TRBJ1-5; 7 bases fit TRBD1. Unmatched junction bases numbered 12, after V lost 6 bases and J lost 7 bases. Germline V gene lookup returns CDR1 MNHNS and CDR2 SASEGT. The CDR3 is made up of 15 amino acids. In DNA form, the CDR3 reads TGTGCCAGCAGCTTGACAGGGCCTCGGCGGCAGCCCCAGCATTTT. Translating gives CASSLTGPRRQPQHF.

In its sample, this clonotype was seen many times. The chain links TRBV28 to TRBJ2-5; D may be TRBD1 (6 bases). The germline CDR1 and CDR2 sequences are MDHEN and SYDVKM. V lost 5 bases and J 5 bases, leaving 12 bases between the germline ends. CDR3 length: 13 amino acids. This CDR3 reads CASSNTGYETQYF. The CDR3 coding sequence is TGTGCCAGCAGTAACACAGGGTACGAGACCCAGTACTTC.

This clonotype has ten or more counts. The V and J genes are TRBV6-2 or TRBV6-3 and TRBJ2-7; D may be TRBD1 or TRBD2 (5 bases each). Trimming pared 3 bases from V and 2 bases from J, leaving 11 bases between. Germline V gives CDR1 MNHEY, CDR2 SVGEGT. The CDR3 length is 14 residues. The CDR3 nucleotides are TGTGCCAGCAGTTATTTGGGGGATGCCTACGAGCAGTACTTC. Translation gives CASSYLGDAYEQYF.

This clonotype was picked up many times. This CDR3 is CASTLRGPGETQYF. The CDR3, as DNA: TGTGCCAGTACCCTGAGGGGGCCAGGAGAGACCCAGTACTTC. The chain uses TRBV19 and TRBJ2-5, with TRBD1 identical over 7 bases. CDR3 length: 14 amino acids. V dropped 7 bases and J dropped 4; count of bases not matched to a gene: 9. In germline, CDR1 is LNHDA, CDR2 SQIVND (reference sequence).

This clonotype was counted between two and nine times. The rearrangement links TRBV11-2 to TRBJ1-2; 7 bases map to TRBD1. Germline trimming cut 5 bases from V and 4 bases from J; bases unmatched to any gene: 19. The CDR3 extends over 18 amino acids. Germline CDR1 reads SGHAT; CDR2 reads FQNNGV. CDR3 sequence (DNA): TGTGCCAGCAGCGCTATGCACCGGGACAGCGACAGAATCTATGGCTACACCTTC. Protein: CASSAMHRDSDRIYGYTF.

The genes are TRBV30 and TRBJ1-5, with unresolved D. Germline V gene lookup returns CDR1 GTSNPN and CDR2 SVGIG (reference sequence). V lost 4 bases and J 2 bases, leaving 9 bases between the germline ends. CDR3 length: 13 residues. CDR3 DNA: TGTGCCTGGACCGAGGGAGGCAATCAGCCCCAGCATTTT. This gives the protein CAWTEGGNQPQHF.

This clonotype has just a few counts. This chain joins TRBV20-1 and TRBJ1-2; no clear D. The length of the CDR3 is 14 residues. Trimming pared 1 base from V and 4 bases from J, leaving 13 bases between. Germline assignment: CDR1 DFQATT and CDR2 SNEGSKA (reference sequence). Here the CDR3 DNA reads TGCAGTGCTAGAGTTGGGCAGGCTTCCTATGGCTACACCTTC. Encoded protein: CSARVGQASYGYTF.